This TCR beta chain was identified during a study of blood T cells in healthy people across ages. Study results and limitations: Unknown CMV status may confound age-related changes in expanded clones.

A second PCR of roughly 7 to 11 cycles used a sample-barcoded 5' primer and a J-beta primer mix. TCRdb re-derived calls from the 5' RACE reads in MiXCR, one entry per CDR3 protein. The table has about 1.6 million distinct CDR3 sequences, roughly 32% seen once; the top ten hold around 10%. A word on this clonotype: Its antigen is still unknown.

The CDR3 totals 17 residues. Germline CDR1 is SGHVS and CDR2 is FQNEAQ. Trimming cost V 5 bases and J 0 bases; bases outside gene matches: 12. The clonotype originates from a woman aged 25 to 39 in good health. The V and J genes are TRBV7-8 and TRBJ2-5; 7 bases align to TRBD1. The sequenced sample was blood. CDR3 DNA: TGTGCCAGCAGCCCTCTTTTCGGGGACAGTAACCAAGAGACCCAGTACTTC. Protein sequence: CASSPLFGDSNQETQYF.